Below, 23 T cell receptor beta chains from the same sample are listed, as sequenced in a study of cytotoxic CD8 clonotypes in ibrutinib-treated CLL. Clones were sequenced by immunoSEQ multiplex PCR, and TCRdb holds only the in-frame ones, with some missing. The sample lists just over 200,000 clones, roughly three quarters occurring once. The source material was PBMCs, sampled after 12 months of ibrutinib treatment. The receptors shown here come from a human donor with chronic lymphocytic leukemia.

This chain connects TRBV28 to TRBJ2-1; D gene ambiguous. Germline V gene data show CDR1 as MDHEN and CDR2 as SYDVKM. V shed 3 bases and J shed 0 bases, with 12 bases lying between them. This CDR3 comprises 16 residues. This CDR3 is CASSFSSSSSYNEQFF. The CDR3 region has the DNA TGTGCCAGCAGTTTTTCGTCCTCTAGCTCCTACAATGAGCAGTTCTTC.

This chain joins TRBV27 and TRBJ1-3; weak D call: TRBD1 (5 bases). This CDR3 region has 15 residues. Germline V gene data show CDR1 as MNHEY and CDR2 as SMNVEV (reference sequence). V dropped 2 bases and J dropped 2 bases, with 10 bases sitting between them. As DNA, the CDR3 is TGTGCCAGCAGTTTAACCCCGGGGGCTGGAAACACCATATATTTT. Its translation: CASSLTPGAGNTIYF.

The rearrangement uses TRBV9 and TRBJ2-1, with no clear D. The germline V gene has CDR1 SGDLS and CDR2 YYNGEE. V was pared by 4 bases and J by 4 bases, with 12 bases between. This CDR3 region has 14 residues. The DNA of the CDR3 is TGTGCCAGCAGCAGAAGAACAGAATACAATGAGCAGTTCTTC. Translated, it gives CASSRRTEYNEQFF.

The rearrangement joins TRBV6-5 to TRBJ1-1; D is unresolved. Trimming removed 6 bases from V and 4 bases from J, with 18 bases in between. CDR3 size: 15 residues. The germline V gene has CDR1 MNHEY and CDR2 SVGAGI. CDR3 sequence (DNA): TGTGCCAGCAGCTCTCCGGGAAGAAAGAGCACTGAAGCTTTCTTT. It translates to CASSSPGRKSTEAFF.

The chain joins TRBV19 to TRBJ2-1; maybe TRBD2 (6 bases). Germline V CDR1 and CDR2: LNHDA, SQIVND (reference sequence). The CDR3 length is 15 residues. Trimming cost V 6 bases and J 2 bases, with 14 bases left between them. The CDR3 spells CASSPGTRTYNEQFF. DNA for the CDR3: TGTGCCAGTAGCCCCGGGACTCGCACCTACAATGAGCAGTTCTTC. Drawing the rest from reference TRBV19 and TRBJ2-1, the complete variable domain is DGGITQSPKYLFRKEGQNVTLSCEQNLNHDAMYWYRQDPGQGLRLIYYSQIVNDFQKGDIAEGYSVSREKKESFPLTVTSAQKNPTAFYLCASSPGTRTYNEQFFGPGTRLTVL.

This clone has a handful of counts. The chain uses TRBV9 and TRBJ1-2, with D unresolved. This CDR3 region has 15 residues. Trimming took off 0 bases at V and 3 bases at J, with 12 bases between the two ends. The germline V gene has CDR1 SGDLS and CDR2 YYNGEE. The CDR3 protein is CASSVGPNPDYGYTF. In DNA, the CDR3 is TGTGCCAGCAGCGTAGGGCCCAATCCGGACTATGGCTACACCTTC. The full variable domain, rest sourced from reference TRBV9 and TRBJ1-2, is DSGVTQTPKHLITATGQRVTLRCSPRSGDLSVYWYQQSLDQGLQFLIQYYNGEERAKGNILERFSAQQFPDLHSELNLSSLELGDSALYFCASSVGPNPDYGYTFGSGTRLTVV.

In its sample, this clone was seen a few times. This chain connects TRBV6-1 to TRBJ1-2; D possibly corresponds to TRBD1 (5 bases). The CDR3 runs 12 residues. The V gene's germline CDR1 is MNHNS and CDR2 SASEGT. V shed 7 bases and J shed 2 bases, with 8 bases lying between them. The CDR3 spells CASTGQNYGYTF. The DNA for the CDR3 is TGTGCCAGCACCGGACAAAACTATGGCTACACCTTC.

The rearrangement uses TRBV27 and TRBJ1-1; D unresolved. Trimming stripped 3 bases from V and 0 bases from J, with 5 bases between. The V gene's germline CDR1 is MNHEY and CDR2 SMNVEV (reference sequence). The CDR3 totals 13 residues. The chain's CDR3 is CASSFRMNTEAFF. Written as DNA, the CDR3 is TGTGCCAGCAGTTTCCGCATGAACACTGAAGCTTTCTTT.

V gene TRBV5-1 combines with J gene TRBJ2-7; no firm D call. The CDR3 length is 17 residues. Trimming stripped 0 bases from V and 0 bases from J, with 16 bases between. Germline V gene lookup returns CDR1 SGHRS and CDR2 YFSETQ. The CDR3 sequence: CASSLASYSKTSYEQYF. In DNA, the CDR3 is TGCGCCAGCAGCTTGGCCTCGTATAGTAAAACCTCCTACGAGCAGTACTTC.

The V call is TRBV7-6, the J call TRBJ1-4; D remains unclear. V lost 1 base and J lost 7, with 10 bases in between. The CDR3 is 14 amino acids. Germline CDR1 SGHVS, CDR2 FNYEAQ. In nucleotides, the CDR3 is TGTGCCAGCAGCTTAGGGGATGGAGGTGAAAAACTGTTTTTT. Translated: CASSLGDGGEKLFF.

The chain joins TRBV25-1 to TRBJ1-3; the D is unclear. The CDR3 is made up of 15 amino acids. V was shortened by 1 base and J by 4 bases, with 11 bases between the two germline ends. Looked up from germline, CDR1 is MGHDK and CDR2 is SYGVNS. The CDR3 spells CASSEFGTVGNTIYF. In DNA, the CDR3 is TGTGCCAGCAGTGAATTCGGTACAGTCGGAAACACCATATATTTT.

The rearrangement uses TRBV11-2 and TRBJ2-5, with a possible D match to TRBD1 (5 bases). This CDR3 is built from 13 residues. V shed 1 base and J shed 2 bases, with 5 bases lying between them. CDR1 is SGHAT and CDR2 is FQNNGV in the germline V gene. The CDR3 region has the DNA TGTGCCAGCAGCTTAGGACAGCAAGAGACCCAGTACTTC. Translating gives CASSLGQQETQYF.

The rearrangement links TRBV30 to TRBJ1-6, with no clear D. This CDR3 has 13 amino acids. V lost 0 bases, J lost 10 bases, and 10 bases lay in between. Germline V gives CDR1 GTSNPN, CDR2 SVGIG (reference sequence). For the CDR3, the DNA is TGTGCCTGGAGTGTAGCGGTCGAATCACCCCTCCACTTT. Its protein product is CAWSVAVESPLHF.

The chain employs TRBV5-6 and TRBJ2-1, with a weak D call TRBD1 (5 bases). V lost 1 base and J lost 9, with 8 bases in between. Germline V CDR1 and CDR2: SGHDT, YYEEEE. The length of the CDR3 is 12 residues. CDR3 loop: CASSLQGLEQFF. The CDR3 nucleotides read TGTGCCAGCAGCTTGCAGGGCCTTGAGCAGTTCTTC.

This clone was counted between two and nine times. V and J are TRBV20-1 and TRBJ2-7, with D perhaps TRBD2 (6 bases). Trimming cost V 5 bases and J 6 bases, with 11 bases left between them. This CDR3 comprises 11 residues. Germline assignment: CDR1 DFQATT and CDR2 SNEGSKA (reference sequence). CDR3 sequence: CSASLGGEQYF. DNA of the CDR3: TGCAGTGCTTCGCTGGGAGGCGAGCAGTACTTC.

This clone is a singleton in its sample. The chain combines TRBV5-4 with TRBJ1-4, with a tentative D call TRBD1 (6 bases). In germline, CDR1 is SGHNT, CDR2 YYREEE (reference sequence). Trimming took off 4 bases at V and 3 bases at J, with 13 bases between the two ends. The length of the CDR3 is 15 residues. The CDR3 protein is CASSDRGSSNEKLFF. The CDR3 DNA reads TGTGCCAGCAGCGATAGGGGGTCGTCTAATGAAAAACTGTTTTTT.

This chain joins TRBV27 and TRBJ2-7; TRBD1 might be the D (5 bases). The germline CDR1 and CDR2 sequences are MNHEY and SMNVEV (reference sequence). The V end lost 5 bases, the J end lost 3 bases, and 17 bases lay between the germline ends. The CDR3 runs 15 residues. CDR3 protein: CASSRVLGQDYEQYF. In DNA, the CDR3 is TGTGCCAGCAGTCGAGTGTTAGGACAAGACTACGAGCAGTACTTC.

This clone was detected only once. The chain uses TRBV5-1 and TRBJ1-3; a possible D gene is TRBD1 (6 bases). This CDR3 has 15 residues. V dropped 3 bases and J dropped 1 base, with 11 bases sitting between them. Germline CDR1 is SGHRS and CDR2 is YFSETQ. The CDR3 region has the DNA TGCGCCAGCAGCTCCGGGGGGACATCTGGAAACACCATATATTTT. Protein product: CASSSGGTSGNTIYF.

The rearrangement links TRBV5-1 to TRBJ2-3; 8 positions match TRBD2. The CDR3 covers 18 residues. With 1 base clipped from V and 2 bases from J, the junction kept 12 bases outside the gene matches. Germline CDR1 is SGHRS and CDR2 is YFSETQ. CDR3 residues: CASSLNGIAGGLTDTQYF. In nucleotides, the CDR3 is TGCGCCAGCAGCTTGAATGGAATTGCGGGGGGACTCACAGATACGCAGTATTTT.

J is TRBJ2-7 and V is TRBV6-1; D may be TRBD1 (6 bases). V shed 6 bases and J shed 3 bases, with 9 bases lying between them. Germline V gene lookup returns CDR1 MNHNS and CDR2 SASEGT. The CDR3 covers 12 residues. Here the CDR3 reads CASSTGNYEQYF. The CDR3 region has the DNA TGTGCCAGCAGCACAGGGAACTACGAGCAGTACTTC.

The V gene is TRBV5-1, the J gene TRBJ2-5; TRBD1 agrees at 9 bases. Germline CDR1 is SGHRS and CDR2 is YFSETQ. After removal of 6 bases from V and 3 bases from J, the junction contained 6 bases not matched to a gene. The length of the CDR3 is 14 residues. The CDR3 DNA reads TGCGCCAGCAACCCCGGGACAGGGAAAGAGACCCAGTACTTC. Residues: CASNPGTGKETQYF. Together with reference TRBV5-1 and TRBJ2-5, the CDR3 gives the full variable domain: KAGVTQTPRYLIKTRGQQVTLSCSPISGHRSVSWYQQTPGQGLQFLFEYFSETQRNKGNFPGRFSGRQFSNSRSEMNVSTLELGDSALYLCASNPGTGKETQYFGPGTRLLVL.

V usage is TRBV11-2 and J usage is TRBJ2-1; the D gene is possibly TRBD1 (5 bases). Trimming took 2 bases from V and 8 from J, leaving 13 bases between them. CDR3 length: 14 residues. Germline V lookup: CDR1 SGHAT, CDR2 FQNNGV. The CDR3: CASSLHRSDYEQFF. CDR3 in DNA: TGTGCCAGCAGCTTACACAGGTCCGACTATGAGCAGTTCTTC.

V usage is TRBV2 and J usage is TRBJ1-6; D possibly corresponds to TRBD1 (6 bases). The germline V gene has CDR1 SNHLY and CDR2 FYNNEI. The CDR3 loop spans 15 amino acids. The germline V and J ends were trimmed by 2 bases and 11 bases, with 16 bases remaining between them. The CDR3 DNA reads TGTGCCAGCAGTGAAATGGCTATAGGGGGAGCACCCCTCCACTTT. Translated: CASSEMAIGGAPLHF. The variable domain in full, completed from reference TRBV2 and TRBJ1-6, reads EPEVTQTPSHQVTQMGQEVILRCVPISNHLYFYWYRQILGQKVEFLVSFYNNEISEKSEIFDDQFSVERPDGSNFTLKIRSTKLEDSAMYFCASSEMAIGGAPLHFGNGTRLTVT.